Each of the 20 T cell receptor beta chains below was sequenced from the same sample in a study of cytomegalovirus exposure and HLA in healthy donors. Using immunoSEQ multiplex PCR, the repertoire was profiled, and TCRdb retains in-frame clones only, with some absent. The sample holds some 68,000 clones, around 97% seen once. Source material: PBMCs. These receptors were obtained from a man aged 18 to 29 in good health and CMV-seronegative.

The gene calls are TRBV19 and TRBJ1-2; D is uncertain. The CDR3 loop spans 14 amino acids. V was pared by 5 bases and J by 2 bases, with 12 bases between. Germline V gene data show CDR1 as LNHDA and CDR2 as SQIVND (reference sequence). The CDR3 here is CASSAPRLNYGYTF. DNA for the CDR3: TGTGCCAGTAGTGCCCCAAGACTCAACTATGGCTACACCTTC.

The J gene is TRBJ2-7, the V gene TRBV2; 8 bases map to TRBD2. CDR1 and CDR2 (germline): SNHLY, FYNNEI. The CDR3 is made up of 14 amino acids. The trim removed 6 bases at V and 3 bases at J, leaving 7 bases unmatched. CDR3 sequence (DNA): TGTGCCAGCAGGCCGGGAGGGAACTACTACGAGCAGTACTTC. Translating gives CASRPGGNYYEQYF.

The V gene is TRBV20-1, the J gene TRBJ1-2; D gene unclear. The germline V gene encodes CDR1 DFQATT and CDR2 SNEGSKA (reference sequence). This CDR3 is built from 11 residues. Trimming left V 3 bases short and J 6 bases short, with 8 bases between. CDR3 sequence: CSASPGNGYTF. CDR3 bases: TGCAGTGCTAGCCCGGGGAATGGCTACACCTTC.

The rearrangement joins TRBV11-3 to TRBJ1-2, with a weak D call TRBD1 (5 bases). V dropped 5 bases and J dropped 3 bases, with 10 bases sitting between them. The CDR3 is 13 residues long. Germline V lookup: CDR1 SGHNT, CDR2 YENEEA. The DNA of the CDR3 is TGTGCCAGCAGCCCCGGGGGGGACTATGGCTACACCTTC. This translates into CASSPGGDYGYTF.

The count of this clone is one. The chain has TRBV27 and TRBJ1-2; possible D gene TRBD1, 6 bases. The CDR3 extends over 14 amino acids. Trimming removed 1 base at V and 6 bases at J, with 12 bases between. Germline V gene sequence: CDR1 MNHEY, CDR2 SMNVEV (reference sequence). CDR3 loop: CASSLYMGANGYTF. DNA of the CDR3: TGTGCCAGCAGTTTATACATGGGGGCGAATGGCTACACCTTC.

The rearrangement joins TRBV19 to TRBJ2-2; D not resolved. In germline, CDR1 is LNHDA, CDR2 SQIVND (reference sequence). The CDR3 sequence is 14 residues long. Trimming took 0 bases from V and 3 from J, leaving 5 bases between them. CDR3: CASSIDQDTGELFF. The CDR3 bases are TGTGCCAGTAGTATAGATCAGGACACCGGGGAGCTGTTTTTT. Using reference TRBV19 and TRBJ2-2 for the parts outside the CDR3, the full variable domain is DGGITQSPKYLFRKEGQNVTLSCEQNLNHDAMYWYRQDPGQGLRLIYYSQIVNDFQKGDIAEGYSVSREKKESFPLTVTSAQKNPTAFYLCASSIDQDTGELFFGEGSRLTVL.

The chain joins TRBV5-4 to TRBJ2-7, with D maybe TRBD1 (6 bases). The CDR3 is made up of 14 amino acids. With 3 bases removed from V and 5 bases from J, the gap between germline ends came to 15 bases. Germline-derived CDR1 and CDR2 are SGHNT and YYREEE (reference sequence). CDR3 protein: CASSSRTGYDEQYF. Here the CDR3 DNA reads TGTGCCAGCAGCTCCAGAACAGGGTACGACGAGCAGTACTTC.

The rearrangement joins TRBV6-5 to TRBJ1-1, with D unresolved. The CDR3 totals 13 residues. CDR1 is MNHEY and CDR2 is SVGAGI in the germline V gene. V was trimmed by 0 bases and J by 5 bases, leaving 7 bases between them. The CDR3 region is CASSYSRETEAFF. CDR3 bases: TGTGCCAGCAGTTACTCTAGAGAGACTGAAGCTTTCTTT.

The gene calls are TRBV9 and TRBJ2-1; 12 positions agree with TRBD1. Trimming took 3 bases from V and 8 from J; bases not matched to a gene: 12. The germline gives CDR1 SGDLS, CDR2 YYNGEE. The CDR3 runs 17 residues. In nucleotides, the CDR3 is TGTGCCAGCAGCGGGCTTCCGGGACAGGGGGCCGACCATGAGCAGTTCTTC. Translated: CASSGLPGQGADHEQFF.

The rearrangement links TRBV27 to TRBJ2-1, with D maybe TRBD2 (7 bases). The V gene's germline CDR1 is MNHEY and CDR2 SMNVEV (reference sequence). CDR3 size: 15 residues. Trimming took 2 bases from V and 3 from J, leaving 11 bases between them. The CDR3 loop is CASSLRGGGYNEQFF. CDR3 sequence (DNA): TGTGCCAGCAGTTTACGGGGAGGGGGCTACAATGAGCAGTTCTTC.

This clone came up once. The V and J genes are TRBV11-2 and TRBJ2-7; 10 bases fit TRBD1. The V gene's germline CDR1 is SGHAT and CDR2 FQNNGV. This CDR3 has 14 residues. V dropped 3 bases and J dropped 3; count of bases not matched to a gene: 2. The CDR3 protein is CASSFGQGDYEQYF. The CDR3 nucleotides read TGTGCCAGCAGCTTTGGACAGGGGGACTACGAGCAGTACTTC.

The chain links TRBV7-2 to TRBJ2-1; 7 bases are shared with TRBD1. This CDR3 has 15 residues. J was trimmed by 4 bases and V by 1 base; bases with no gene match: 4. CDR1 SGHTA and CDR2 FQGNSA come from the germline V gene. The CDR3 DNA reads as TGTGCCAGCAGCTTAGGGGACAGTGAGTACAATGAGCAGTTCTTC. This codes for CASSLGDSEYNEQFF.

The J gene is TRBJ1-1, the V gene TRBV25-1; the D is unclear. Trimming took 1 base from V and 0 from J, leaving 9 bases between them. The CDR3 loop spans 15 amino acids. Germline V gene sequence: CDR1 MGHDK, CDR2 SYGVNS. CDR3 nucleotide sequence: TGTGCCAGCAGTGAATCTCGGGGTATGAACACTGAAGCTTTCTTT. Translation: CASSESRGMNTEAFF.

V gene TRBV9 combines with J gene TRBJ2-1; 7 bases map to TRBD2. This CDR3 has 14 residues. Germline loops: CDR1 SGDLS, CDR2 YYNGEE. J was trimmed by 5 bases and V by 1 base; bases with no gene match: 3. This CDR3 reads CASSVMGRDNEQFF. The CDR3 DNA sequence: TGTGCCAGCAGCGTAATGGGGAGGGACAATGAGCAGTTCTTC.

The chain carries TRBV5-1 and TRBJ1-2; 7 nucleotides match TRBD1. This CDR3 contains 19 residues. Germline CDR1 is SGHRS and CDR2 is YFSETQ. J gave up 1 base and V 2 bases, and 17 bases lay outside the gene matches. CDR3 sequence (DNA): TGCGCCAGCAGCTTACCTCTTGACTCCAGGGGGTTAGGTAACTATGGCTACACCTTC. Its translation: CASSLPLDSRGLGNYGYTF.

This chain joins TRBV9 and TRBJ1-2; possible D gene TRBD1, 5 bases. The V end lost 3 bases, the J end lost 5 bases, and 14 bases lay between the germline ends. This CDR3 comprises 14 residues. CDR1 is SGDLS, CDR2 YYNGEE, per germline. The CDR3 loop reads CASSAGTGGYGYTF. CDR3 sequence (DNA): TGTGCCAGCAGCGCGGGGACGGGAGGGTATGGCTACACCTTC.

This clone was detected once. The chain couples TRBV7-9 to TRBJ2-2; 9 bases are shared with TRBD1. Germline V gene sequence: CDR1 SEHNR, CDR2 FQNEAQ (reference sequence). The trim removed 7 bases at V and 6 bases at J, leaving 6 bases unmatched. This CDR3 comprises 14 residues. The CDR3 protein is CASIGTGRAGELFF. As DNA, the CDR3 is TGTGCCAGCATCGGGACAGGGAGGGCCGGGGAGCTGTTTTTT.

The chain has TRBV4-1 and TRBJ2-2; 8 positions match TRBD1. CDR1 is MGHRA, CDR2 YSYEKL, per germline. The CDR3 has 15 amino acids. The V and J ends lost 6 bases and 6 bases, in that order; junction bases with no gene match: 9. The CDR3 bases are TGCGCCAGCAGTCGGGGACAGGTCGGACCCGGGGAGCTGTTTTTT. Its protein is CASSRGQVGPGELFF.

Written as DNA, the CDR3 is TGTGCCATCAGTGCTCGTGCGGGAATAAATCAGCCCCAGCATTTT. Encoded protein: CAISARAGINQPQHF. V is TRBV10-3 and J is TRBJ1-5; D not resolved. CDR3 size: 15 residues. V dropped 4 bases and J dropped 4 bases, with 14 bases sitting between them. Germline V gene lookup returns CDR1 ENHRY and CDR2 SYGVKD.

The chain employs TRBV6-1 and TRBJ2-5; D is undetermined. CDR3 size: 13 residues. Trimming pared 5 bases from V and 5 bases from J, leaving 12 bases between. Looked up from germline, CDR1 is MNHNS and CDR2 is SASEGT. CDR3 coding DNA: TGTGCCAGCAGTTGGCAGGCTGGGGAGACCCAGTACTTC. Translating it yields CASSWQAGETQYF.